The following is a T cell receptor beta chain sequence with its context. The target antigen is unknown. This record comes from a study of cytomegalovirus exposure and HLA in healthy donors. The PCR was carried out with 60 Vbeta primers and 13 Jbeta primers. Original analysis: Around 80 million unique TCR beta chains, about 11 million of them shared, were counted by a later analysis. The data were produced by immunoSEQ multiplex PCR, yet TCRdb's version contains in-frame clones alone and is incomplete. Clone size and the V and J calls come from that table; the DNA yielded D and trimming. The sample consists of 150,000 to 200,000 clones, about 77% of them appearing once. General study findings and limits: According to a later analysis, most TCR beta chains associated with CMV appeared HLA-restricted. Previously analyzed data showed that most TCR beta V segments were productive at a frequency of about 87% or about 30%. Analyses of presence and absence presupposed an approximately uniform sequencing depth across donors.

This TCR was recovered from a man aged 60 to 75 in good health and CMV-seronegative. Sample: PBMCs.

The CDR3 here is CASSSQPNRQISYEQYF. In DNA, the CDR3 is TGCGCCAGCAGCTCCCAGCCAAACAGGCAAATCTCCTACGAGCAGTACTTC. The chain combines TRBV5-1 with TRBJ2-7, with D tentatively TRBD1 (5 bases). Germline V gives CDR1 SGHRS, CDR2 YFSETQ. The ends were cut back, 3 bases at V and 0 bases at J, with 19 bases in the middle. The CDR3 loop spans 17 amino acids. Complete variable domain (other parts from reference TRBV5-1 and TRBJ2-7): KAGVTQTPRYLIKTRGQQVTLSCSPISGHRSVSWYQQTPGQGLQFLFEYFSETQRNKGNFPGRFSGRQFSNSRSEMNVSTLELGDSALYLCASSSQPNRQISYEQYFGPGTRLTVT.